Below, 15 T cell receptor beta chains from the same sample are listed, as sequenced in a study of cytomegalovirus exposure and HLA in healthy donors (dated by TCRdb to about 2017). Library method: the immunoSEQ multiplex PCR assay. TCRdb mirrors the immuneACCESS table, restricted to in-frame sequences. Some clones are absent from its copies; in checked studies, under half trace to an unresolved V gene, and the reason for the others is unknown. The sample table lists roughly 330,000 clones, approximately 86% of them with a count of one. Of the sample, roughly 1.2% falls within the top ten clones. Sequencing was performed on PBMCs. The receptors originated from a woman in her thirties in good health and CMV-seropositive.

This clone appeared once. The chain links TRBV7-6 to TRBJ2-7; no reliable D call. CDR1 SGHVS and CDR2 FNYEAQ come from the germline V gene. Trimming pared 1 base from V and 2 bases from J, leaving 12 bases between. The CDR3 consists of 15 residues. The CDR3: CASSLGAPTPYEQYF. The CDR3 nucleotides are TGTGCCAGCAGCTTAGGGGCTCCAACCCCCTACGAGCAGTACTTC.

This chain uses TRBV7-9 with TRBJ2-3, with D possibly TRBD2 on 5 matching bases. Germline V gives CDR1 SEHNR, CDR2 FQNEAQ (reference sequence). CDR3 size: 14 residues. Trimming shortened V by 1 base and J by 0 bases, and 5 bases separated the two germline ends. CDR3 nucleotide sequence: TGTGCCAGCAGCTTAGGGACTAGCACAGATACGCAGTATTTT. The encoded protein is CASSLGTSTDTQYF.

The genes are TRBV18 and TRBJ1-2; D is unresolved. This CDR3 has 13 residues. V lost 4 bases and J lost 2, with 8 bases in between. The germline V gene encodes CDR1 KGHSH and CDR2 LQKENI. In nucleotides, the CDR3 is TGTGCCAGCTCACTGGAGTTAAACTATGGCTACACCTTC. This translates into CASSLELNYGYTF.

The rearrangement links TRBV28 to TRBJ2-3; 9 bases match TRBD2. CDR3 length: 18 amino acids. The V and J ends lost 6 bases and 2 bases, in that order; junction bases with no gene match: 15. Germline CDR1 and CDR2: MDHEN and SYDVKM. CDR3 region: CASRPQRREREATDTQYF. For the CDR3, the DNA is TGTGCCAGCAGACCCCAACGCCGCGAGCGGGAGGCCACAGATACGCAGTATTTT.

This clone was recorded a few times. The chain combines TRBV18 with TRBJ1-5; D gene ambiguous. The CDR3 contains 15 residues. Germline V CDR1 and CDR2: KGHSH, LQKENI. V gave up 3 bases and J gave up 0 bases, with 9 bases separating them. CDR3 sequence: CASSPTGDSNQPQHF. The CDR3 DNA sequence: TGTGCCAGCTCACCTACTGGGGATAGCAATCAGCCCCAGCATTTT.

In DNA, the CDR3 is TGTGCCACCAGCAGCCTACAGGGGGCAGGTGGCTACACCTTC. The encoded protein is CATSSLQGAGGYTF. The chain joins TRBV15 to TRBJ1-2, with 9 bases that match TRBD1. The germline CDR1 and CDR2 sequences are LNHNV and YYDKDF (reference sequence). V was pared by 3 bases and J by 7 bases, with 6 bases of the junction left unmatched. There are 14 residues in the CDR3.

This sequence joins TRBV4-3 and TRBJ1-3; 11 positions match TRBD1. Unmatched junction bases numbered 9, after V lost 4 bases and J lost 4 bases. The CDR3 extends over 17 amino acids. The germline CDR1 and CDR2 sequences are LGHNA and YSLEER. DNA of the CDR3: TGCGCCAGCAGCCGCAAAGGACAGGGGGCAATAGGAAACACCATATATTTT. Translating it yields CASSRKGQGAIGNTIYF.

The chain is built from TRBV29-1 and TRBJ1-3, with a possible D match to TRBD1 (6 bases). This CDR3 is 13 amino acids long. CDR1 and CDR2 from the germline V gene are SQVTM and ANQGSEA. Deletions cut 4 bases from V and 0 bases from J, with 7 bases between. In nucleotides, the CDR3 is TGCAGCGTTGGAGGGGGCTCTGGAAACACCATATATTTT. Protein: CSVGGGSGNTIYF.

The chain has TRBV7-9 and TRBJ1-1; TRBD1 matches 7 bases. Germline trimming cut 5 bases from V and 7 bases from J; bases unmatched to any gene: 10. The CDR3 spans 14 residues. Germline V gene sequence: CDR1 SEHNR, CDR2 FQNEAQ (reference sequence). In DNA, the CDR3 is TGTGCCAGCAGCACTACAGGGGTGAGGCGTGAAGCTTTCTTT. Translation: CASSTTGVRREAFF.

The rearrangement joins TRBV19 to TRBJ2-7, with D maybe TRBD2 (5 bases). The CDR3 runs 15 residues. V lost 5 bases, J lost 0 bases, and 14 bases lay in between. Germline loops: CDR1 LNHDA, CDR2 SQIVND (reference sequence). The CDR3 bases are TGTGCCAGTAGTGTAGTACCCGGGGACTCCTACGAGCAGTACTTC. This codes for CASSVVPGDSYEQYF.

V usage is TRBV28 and J usage is TRBJ2-7, with 8 bases matching TRBD1. Germline CDR1 and CDR2: MDHEN and SYDVKM. V lost 5 bases and J lost 3; bases outside the gene matches: 9. This CDR3 has 15 residues. CDR3 DNA: TGTGCCAGCAGTCACGGACAGGGATTAGTCTACGAGCAGTACTTC. The encoded protein is CASSHGQGLVYEQYF.

This chain links TRBV9 with TRBJ1-5; TRBD1 is a possible D gene (6 bases). Deletions cut 4 bases from V and 2 bases from J, with 16 bases between. CDR1 SGDLS and CDR2 YYNGEE come from the germline V gene. The CDR3 loop spans 16 amino acids. This CDR3 is CASSQTQWGRNQPQHF. In DNA form, the CDR3 reads TGTGCCAGCAGCCAAACCCAATGGGGGCGCAATCAGCCCCAGCATTTT.

This clone has just a few counts. The CDR3 protein is CATDLSPRGQFF. The CDR3, as DNA: TGTGCCACCGATCTATCCCCGAGAGGGCAGTTCTTC. This rearrangement joins TRBV28 to TRBJ2-1; D ambiguous. Germline V gene sequence: CDR1 MDHEN, CDR2 SYDVKM. The CDR3 extends over 12 amino acids. V was clipped by 10 bases and J by 12 bases, with 19 bases between them.

The chain recombines TRBV7-9 with TRBJ1-4, with a tentative D call TRBD1 (5 bases). V lost 0 bases and J lost 4, with 9 bases in between. The CDR3 extends over 15 amino acids. From germline, CDR1 is SEHNR and CDR2 FQNEAQ (reference sequence). The CDR3 bases are TGTGCCAGCAGCTTAGCGGGGCTAGTTAATGAAAAACTGTTTTTT. Translation: CASSLAGLVNEKLFF.

The rearrangement links TRBV29-1 to TRBJ2-1; D might be TRBD2 (5 bases). V was pared by 4 bases and J by 0 bases, with 10 bases between. In germline, CDR1 is SQVTM, CDR2 ANQGSEA. CDR3 length: 14 residues. CDR3 amino acids: CSVVVGSSYNEQFF. The CDR3 coding sequence is TGCAGCGTTGTGGTAGGGAGCTCCTACAATGAGCAGTTCTTC.